This is a list of T cell receptor beta chains from one sample in a study of T cells after posttransplantation cyclophosphamide. Clones were sequenced by immunoSEQ multiplex PCR, and TCRdb holds only the in-frame ones, with some missing. The sample lists over 15,000 clones; less than 85% were seen once. Sample: memory CD4+ T cells sorted from blood. All receptors derive from a man in his thirties or forties in good health and a related stem cell transplant donor. The CDR3 runs from the conserved cysteine through the conserved F or W. The order of the fields is J gene, D gene, V gene, clone size, CDR3 protein, CDR3 DNA. The D gene is left open where the match is weak. The size entry is marked missing in some rows and otherwise reads once, few, many or a size class.

TRBJ1-6 . TRBV27 . CASTPFGGSGALHF TGTGCCAGCACCCCTTTTGGAGGGTCGGGGGCCCTCCACTTT
TRBJ2-7 . TRBV7-9 . CASSLEGGALDEQYF TGTGCCAGCAGCTTAGAGGGGGGGGCGCTGGACGAGCAGTACTTC
TRBJ2-5 TRBD1 TRBV7-2 . CASSLAGAGGSETQYF TGTGCCAGCAGCTTGGCCGGGGCAGGGGGCTCGGAGACCCAGTACTTC
TRBJ1-3 . TRBV5-3 medium-sized CARSRGTALSGNTIYF TGTGCCAGAAGCCGCGGGACCGCTCTCTCTGGAAACACCATATATTTT
TRBJ2-6 . TRBV2 . CASSERPNGANVLTF TGTGCCAGCAGTGAGAGGCCAAATGGGGCCAACGTCCTGACTTTC
TRBJ1-5 . TRBV28 . CASSTTNQPQHF TGTGCCAGCAGCACAACCAATCAGCCCCAGCATTTT
TRBJ2-7 . TRBV6-5 . CASSYPPNEQYF TGTGCCAGCAGTTACCCGCCGAACGAGCAGTACTTC
TRBJ2-3 TRBD2 TRBV11-2 once CASSLLADPYTQYF TGTGCCAGCAGCTTGCTAGCGGATCCCTATACGCAGTATTTT
TRBJ2-2 TRBD1 TRBV6-4 few CASRTGGPTGELFF TGTGCCAGCAGAACAGGGGGCCCTACCGGGGAGCTGTTTTTT
TRBJ1-1 TRBD1 TRBV11-1 . CASSPQGAPAEAFF TGTGCCAGCAGCCCACAGGGGGCGCCGGCTGAAGCTTTCTTT
TRBJ2-1 TRBD2 TRBV19 . CASSIVDSGGSSSYNEQFF TGTGCCAGTAGTATAGTCGACAGCGGGGGGTCGAGCTCCTACAATGAGCAGTTCTTC
TRBJ2-1 . TRBV14 . CASSQDKRWASASYNEQFF TGTGCCAGCAGCCAAGATAAGAGATGGGCTAGCGCCTCCTACAATGAGCAGTTCTTC
TRBJ1-2 . TRBV6-6 few CASTRVARSGYTF TGTGCCAGCACCAGGGTTGCCAGGAGTGGCTACACCTTC
TRBJ2-3 TRBD2 TRBV7-8 . CASSLGAGGPTDTQYF TGTGCCAGCAGCTTAGGGGCGGGGGGGCCCACAGATACGCAGTATTTT
TRBJ1-4 TRBD1 TRBV2 few CASSELRTGSRKLFF TGTGCCAGCAGTGAATTGAGGACAGGCTCCCGAAAACTGTTTTTT
TRBJ2-7 . TRBV7-2 once CASSLAGGRYEQYF TGTGCCAGCAGCTTAGCCGGGGGTAGGTACGAGCAGTACTTC
TRBJ2-3 . TRBV9 . CASSVGGGITDTQYF TGTGCCAGCAGCGTAGGGGGGGGCATCACAGATACGCAGTATTTT
TRBJ2-5 . TRBV18 . CASTSRGVGTQYF TGTGCCAGCACTTCACGGGGTGTGGGGACCCAGTACTTC
TRBJ2-2 TRBD2 TRBV11-2 . CASSQISGVHTGELFF TGTGCCAGCAGCCAGATTAGCGGGGTGCACACCGGGGAGCTGTTTTTT
TRBJ2-6 . TRBV2 . CASRTQSSGANVLTF TGTGCCAGCAGGACTCAGAGCTCTGGGGCCAACGTCCTGACTTTC
TRBJ1-2 TRBD1 TRBV6-5 . CASSHGTGRGYTF TGTGCCAGCAGCCATGGGACAGGGCGGGGCTACACCTTC
TRBJ2-1 . TRBV29-1 . CSVVGGRGEQFF TGCAGCGTTGTCGGAGGGCGGGGCGAGCAGTTCTTC
TRBJ2-1 TRBD2 TRBV7-2 . CASSLRRGGLDNEQFF TGTGCCAGCAGCTTACGTCGGGGGGGCCTGGACAATGAGCAGTTCTTC
TRBJ2-7 . TRBV2 . CASSEKQAGLYYEQYF TGTGCCAGCAGTGAAAAGCAGGCGGGCCTATACTACGAGCAGTACTTC
TRBJ1-2 . TRBV4-3 . CASSQAWSFYGSNYGYTF TGCGCCAGCAGCCAAGCGTGGTCTTTCTACGGTAGTAACTATGGCTACACCTTC
TRBJ2-3 TRBD2 TRBV5-6 . CASSRLLADTDTQYF TGTGCCAGCAGTCGTCTTCTAGCGGACACAGATACGCAGTATTTT
TRBJ1-2 TRBD1 TRBV7-2 . CASSLRLGGVYGYTF TGTGCCAGCAGCTTAAGATTAGGGGGCGTCTATGGCTACACCTTC
TRBJ2-3 TRBD2 TRBV7-3 . CASSPTGTNTDTQYF TGTGCCAGCAGCCCAACCGGGACTAACACAGATACGCAGTATTTT
TRBJ2-1 . TRBV7-8 . CASSLGTLYNEQFF TGTGCCAGCAGCTTAGGGACTCTCTACAATGAGCAGTTCTTC
TRBJ1-1 . TRBV29-1 . CSAGWGDTEAFF TGCAGCGCCGGGTGGGGCGACACTGAAGCTTTCTTT
TRBJ2-1 . TRBV7-2 . CASSSTPGVGSYNEQFF TGTGCCAGCAGCTCAACCCCAGGGGTTGGCTCCTACAATGAGCAGTTCTTC
TRBJ1-1 TRBD1 TRBV28 . CASIPFQGGNTEAFF TGTGCCAGTATTCCATTCCAGGGGGGGAACACTGAAGCTTTCTTT
TRBJ1-2 TRBD1 TRBV7-2 . CASSSSHRDRVFNYGYTF TGTGCCAGCAGCTCCTCTCACCGGGACAGGGTGTTTAACTATGGCTACACCTTC
TRBJ2-3 TRBD1 TRBV10-2 . CASSAGTADTQYF TGCGCCAGCAGTGCCGGGACAGCAGATACGCAGTATTTT
TRBJ2-7 . TRBV1 . CTSSPGLAGALSLAYEQYF TGCACCAGCAGCCCAGGGCTAGCGGGAGCTCTCTCACTGGCCTACGAGCAGTACTTC
TRBJ2-5 . TRBV7-6 . CASSLGGVQYQETQYF TGTGCCAGCAGCTTAGGAGGAGTCCAGTACCAAGAGACCCAGTACTTC
TRBJ1-6 TRBD1 TRBV9 once CASSVGQGEYNSPLHF TGTGCCAGCAGCGTAGGCCAGGGGGAGTATAATTCACCCCTCCACTTT
TRBJ2-1 TRBD2 TRBV19 . CASSIMGTSLEYKQFF TGTGCCAGTAGTATTATGGGGACTAGCCTGGAGTATAAGCAGTTCTTC
TRBJ2-3 . TRBV7-9 . CASSLAGGSTDTQYF TGTGCCAGCAGCTTAGCGGGGGGAAGCACAGATACGCAGTATTTT
TRBJ1-2 TRBD1 TRBV29-1 . CSVADRGNGYTF TGCAGCGTCGCTGACAGGGGGAATGGCTACACCTTC
TRBJ1-2 . TRBV7-9 once CASSPVQGGNYGYTF TGTGCCAGCAGCCCTGTGCAGGGAGGAAACTATGGCTACACCTTC
TRBJ1-1 . TRBV23-1 . CASSGGSLNTEAFF TGCGCCAGCAGCGGAGGAAGTCTGAACACTGAAGCTTTCTTT
TRBJ1-1 . TRBV29-1 . CSVGALRPLGPMNTEAFF TGCAGCGTGGGGGCCCTCCGGCCTCTCGGACCCATGAACACTGAAGCTTTCTTT
TRBJ2-1 . TRBV5-1 . CASSLEGAPYNEQFF TGCGCCAGCAGCTTGGAAGGGGCCCCCTACAATGAGCAGTTCTTC
TRBJ2-5 . TRBV15 . CATSRHTSGLETQYF TGTGCCACCAGCAGACATACATCAGGGTTGGAGACCCAGTACTTC